The entry below describes one T cell receptor (beta chain). Measured with immunoSEQ multiplex PCR; TCRdb has only the in-frame clones, and not every one. The top ten hold around 7.6% of the sample, which has around 77,000 clones, approximately 80% seen once. Per the germline V gene, CDR1 is SGHRS and CDR2 is YFSETQ. Unmatched junction bases numbered 4, after V lost 0 bases and J lost 4 bases. The CDR3 consists of 15 residues. Frozen PBMC stocks contributed 2 to 2.5 micrograms of genomic DNA to the TCR beta libraries. The sample belongs to a study of cytotoxic CD8 clonotypes in ibrutinib-treated CLL. This chain connects TRBV5-1 to TRBJ1-5; 7 bases are shared with TRBD1. This clonotype was obtained from a human donor with chronic lymphocytic leukemia. The sample was PBMCs, taken at disease progression, from a patient treated with ibrutinib. CDR3 sequence (DNA): TGCGCCAGCAGCTTGGGACAGGGTGAGAATCAGCCCCAGCATTTT. Encoded protein: CASSLGQGENQPQHF. The full variable domain, with the rest looked up from reference TRBV5-1 and TRBJ1-5, is KAGVTQTPRYLIKTRGQQVTLSCSPISGHRSVSWYQQTPGQGLQFLFEYFSETQRNKGNFPGRFSGRQFSNSRSEMNVSTLELGDSALYLCASSLGQGENQPQHFGDGTRLSIL.